Listed below are T cell receptor beta chains from one sample, sequenced in a study of T cell responses to AZD1222 COVID-19 vaccine. Sequencing used immunoSEQ multiplex PCR; TCRdb keeps in-frame clones, though not all of them. The sample records around 100,000 clones, around nine tenths being singletons. The sequences come from peripheral blood, collected 28 days after the second dose of the MenACWY control vaccine. These receptors all stem from an adult who received the MenACWY meningococcal vaccine as a control. CDR3s include the opening cysteine and the closing phenylalanine or tryptophan.

>TRBV12-3/TRBV12-4|TRBJ2-7
CASKLAESYEQYF
>TRBV5-1|TRBJ1-1
CASSPLPDMNTEAFF
>TRBV27|TRBJ1-1
CASSRGQGPYEAFF
>TRBV2|TRBJ1-2
CASSDLGRGYGYTF
>TRBV6-2/TRBV6-3|TRBJ2-7
CASSLSSYEQYF
>TRBV18|TRBJ2-7
CASSLHAETYEQYF
>TRBV10-1|TRBJ2-7
CASSETRQGPGEQYF
>TRBV6-5|TRBJ2-5
CASSYLGAETQYF
>TRBV28|TRBJ1-6
CASSLPGERISPLHF
>TRBV24-1|TRBJ1-2
CATSDWDRASYTF
>TRBV7-6|TRBJ2-1
CASSLAGQGYNEQFF
>TRBV5-1|TRBJ2-7
CASSADSPYEQYF
>TRBV29-1|TRBJ2-5
CSVEPEPAGSQETQYF
>TRBV3-1/TRBV3-2|TRBJ2-2
CASSQLGSGELFF
>TRBV15|TRBJ1-2
CATSRSQGTNGYTF
>TRBV28|TRBJ1-2
CASSLRERARGYTF
>TRBV6-1|TRBJ1-1
CASSEAGGSTEAFF
>TRBV18|TRBJ1-2
CASSPPMRGSQTHGYTF
>TRBV29-1|TRBJ1-2
CSVEMSGSQGYTF
>TRBV19|TRBJ1-5
CASSGGFQPQHF
>TRBV24-1|TRBJ2-2
CATSELAGAKTGELFF
>TRBV19|TRBJ1-5
CASHETGFYNQPQHF
>TRBV7-9|TRBJ2-6
CASSRIYSGANVLTF
>TRBV9|TRBJ2-3
CASSVDTGQGGTDTQYF
>TRBV18|TRBJ1-5
CASSPSRGRQPQHF
>TRBV12-3/TRBV12-4|TRBJ2-3
CASSLLRGDTQYF
>TRBV18|TRBJ2-7
CASSPRRGTGEQYF
>TRBV19|TRBJ2-3
CASSILGDRVTDTQYF
>TRBV11-2|TRBJ1-6
CASSSRQGNSPLHF
>TRBV29-1|TRBJ2-3
CSVEASLPRPDTQYF
>TRBV18|TRBJ1-1
CASSPIGQMNTEAFF
>TRBV7-2|TRBJ1-5
CASSLRENGNQPQHF
>TRBV24-1|TRBJ1-2
CATSDFRRGQLNYGYTF
>TRBV19|TRBJ2-3
CASTPVGGGTDTQYF
>TRBV2|TRBJ1-4
CASSPEAGRNEKLFF
>TRBV18|TRBJ2-1
CASSPLGRLAGNNEQFF
>TRBV18|TRBJ1-2
CASSPITGESGYTF
>TRBV4-3|TRBJ2-1
CASSQDGGGANEQFF